This T cell receptor (beta chain) was captured by sequencing in a study of T cell responses to AZD1222 COVID-19 vaccine. Turning to the study itself: Investigators merged groups given second doses at roughly 4 or roughly 12 weeks.

The CDR3 is 15 residues long. Trimming shortened V by 1 base and J by 0 bases, and 7 bases separated the two germline ends. Germline CDR1 reads SNHLY; CDR2 reads FYNNEI. Clones were read by immunoSEQ multiplex PCR, and TCRdb kept only the in-frame ones, dropping some. Altogether some 140,000 clones are present, roughly 90% being singletons, with the ten largest covering about 3%. The chain couples TRBV2 to TRBJ2-1; maybe TRBD2 (5 bases). Sequenced here: peripheral blood, sampled on day 0 of AZD1222 vaccination. This receptor was obtained from an adult in good health. The CDR3 DNA follows: TGTGCCAGCAGTGAAGAGCGGAGCTCCTACAATGAGCAGTTCTTC. Translated: CASSEERSSYNEQFF. The variable domain in full, with the rest retrieved from reference TRBV2 and TRBJ2-1, is EPEVTQTPSHQVTQMGQEVILRCVPISNHLYFYWYRQILGQKVEFLVSFYNNEISEKSEIFDDQFSVERPDGSNFTLKIRSTKLEDSAMYFCASSEERSSYNEQFFGPGTRLTVL.